This is a list of T cell receptor beta chains from one sample in a study of OX40 agonist ivuxolimab in advanced cancers. The repertoire was sequenced with immunoSEQ multiplex PCR; TCRdb's copy has only in-frame clones and lacks some. Of roughly 90,000 clones in the sample, approximately 91% were seen once. This material consisted of CD4+ or CD8+ T cells sorted from blood, taken in a trial of the OX40 agonist ivuxolimab. The receptor set was obtained from an adult with an advanced solid tumor such as melanoma, head and neck, liver or kidney cancer. CDR3s include the opening cysteine and the closing phenylalanine or tryptophan. D genes are given only for firm matches. A clone size is listed for some rows: how often the clone was seen (once, few, many), or a class if it is expanded.

cdr3_length d_call j_call clone_size v_call cdr3_nt cdr3_aa
14 TRBD1 TRBJ2-7 . TRBV5-4 TGTGCCAGCAGTTACAGGGGTGGAAACTACGAGCAGTACTTC CASSYRGGNYEQYF
13 . TRBJ2-1 . TRBV18 TGTGCCAGCTCCCGGGACTCCTACAATGAGCAGTTCTTC CASSRDSYNEQFF
14 TRBD2 TRBJ2-5 . TRBV5-1 TGCGCCAGCAGCACCCGACTAGCGGAAGAGACCCAGTACTTC CASSTRLAEETQYF
15 . TRBJ1-1 . TRBV9 TGTGCCAGCAGCGCAGTCCAGGGGACCGACACTGAAGCTTTCTTT CASSAVQGTDTEAFF
15 TRBD1 TRBJ1-5 . TRBV18 TGTGCCAGCTCACCACAGGGGGCTGTAAGTCAGCCCCAGCATTTT CASSPQGAVSQPQHF
13 . TRBJ1-4 . TRBV18 TGTGCCAGCTCACCTGCAACTAATGAAAAACTGTTTTTT CASSPATNEKLFF
12 . TRBJ1-4 . TRBV5-6 TGTGCCAGCAGCGCCTGGAGTGAAAAACTGTTTTTT CASSAWSEKLFF
14 TRBD1 TRBJ2-1 . TRBV29-1 TGCAGCGTTGTGAGGACAGGGGGCAGGAATGAGCAGTTCTTC CSVVRTGGRNEQFF
15 TRBD2 TRBJ2-3 . TRBV5-4 TGTGCCAGCCACACTAGCGGGGATACCACAGATACGCAGTATTTT CASHTSGDTTDTQYF
18 TRBD1 TRBJ2-2 once TRBV27 TGTGCCAGCAGTTCCCCCCCCGGGACAGGGGCCTCCACCGGGGAGCTGTTTTTT CASSSPPGTGASTGELFF
15 TRBD2 TRBJ2-1 . TRBV10-2 TGCGCCAGCAGTGGGCAGCGGGACTCCTACAATGAGCAGTTCTTC CASSGQRDSYNEQFF
12 . TRBJ2-7 . TRBV10-3 TGTGCCATAAGGGGGACTACCTACGAGCAGTACTTC CAIRGTTYEQYF
17 . TRBJ2-5 once TRBV19 TGTGCCAGTAGCAGTGCGTTTACCCCCCGCGGAGGAGAGACCCAGTACTTC CASSSAFTPRGGETQYF
15 . TRBJ2-3 few TRBV30 TGTGCCTGGAGCGACCAAATATCTAGCACAGATACGCAGTATTTT CAWSDQISSTDTQYF
14 TRBD1 TRBJ2-4 once TRBV5-1 TGCGCCAGCAGCGCCCAGGGGGCGCAGAACATTCAGTACTTC CASSAQGAQNIQYF
14 . TRBJ1-1 . TRBV7-9 TGTGCCAGCAGAGACCCACAGGGGAACACTGAAGCTTTCTTT CASRDPQGNTEAFF
15 TRBD2 TRBJ2-1 . TRBV6-4 TGTGCCAGCAGTGACTCTAGCGGGAGGGCGGGTGAGCAGTTCTTC CASSDSSGRAGEQFF